A single sample is the source of the 25 T cell receptor beta chains below, sequenced in a study of cytomegalovirus exposure and HLA in healthy donors. Primers included in the PCR were 60 Vbeta and 13 Jbeta primers. The protocol was immunoSEQ multiplex PCR, while the TCRdb copy is restricted to in-frame clones and leaves out a portion. The data show some 170,000 clones, approximately 80% seen once. The sequenced sample was PBMCs. The receptor set was obtained from a man aged 18 to 30 in good health and CMV-seropositive.

This chain joins TRBV28 and TRBJ1-5; D is unresolved. From germline, CDR1 is MDHEN and CDR2 SYDVKM. The CDR3 is 14 residues long. The V end lost 3 bases, the J end lost 5 bases, and 11 bases lay between the germline ends. The CDR3 loop reads CASSFQEGYQPQHF. CDR3 coding DNA: TGTGCCAGCAGTTTCCAGGAAGGCTATCAGCCCCAGCATTTT.

The chain combines TRBV29-1 with TRBJ1-5; 9 positions agree with TRBD1. The CDR3 is 13 amino acids. The V gene end was trimmed by 4 bases and the J gene end by 7 bases; junction bases not matched to a gene: 5. CDR1 is SQVTM, CDR2 ANQGSEA, per germline. In DNA form, the CDR3 reads TGCAGCGTTGCCGGGACAGGGAGGCAGCCCCAGCATTTT. Its translation is CSVAGTGRQPQHF.

V and J are TRBV19 and TRBJ1-4; D call uncertain. This CDR3 is built from 12 residues. The germline V and J ends were trimmed by 8 bases and 13 bases, with 17 bases remaining between them. The germline V gene encodes CDR1 LNHDA and CDR2 SQIVND (reference sequence). The CDR3, as DNA: TGTGCCAGTGGGTACGGGGTGGGGAGACTGTTTTTT. As protein: CASGYGVGRLFF.

This sequence joins TRBV11-2 and TRBJ2-3; 8 bases agree with TRBD1. Germline values: CDR1 SGHAT, CDR2 FQNNGV. This CDR3 comprises 15 residues. V lost 5 bases to trimming and J lost 4 bases; unmatched junction nucleotides: 8. CDR3 sequence reads: CASSQSGQGADTQYF. In DNA, the CDR3 is TGTGCCAGCAGCCAATCCGGACAGGGCGCAGATACGCAGTATTTT.

The V call is TRBV6-1, the J call TRBJ1-5; D remains unclear. The V end lost 11 bases, the J end lost 9 bases, and 11 bases lay between the germline ends. This CDR3 has 10 residues. The germline CDR1 and CDR2 sequences are MNHNS and SASEGT. In DNA form, the CDR3 reads TGTGCCTTAAAAGAGGCGCCCCAGCATTTT. It translates to CALKEAPQHF.

The chain is built from TRBV7-9 and TRBJ1-3; 8 bases agree with TRBD1. CDR3 size: 15 residues. Germline CDR1 is SEHNR and CDR2 is FQNEAQ (reference sequence). Trimming cost V 5 bases and J 4 bases; bases outside gene matches: 7. CDR3 in DNA: TGTGCCAGCAGCATGACAGGGGCGCGGGGAAACACCATATATTTT. Its translation: CASSMTGARGNTIYF.

The V call is TRBV19, the J call TRBJ2-1; 7 positions agree with TRBD2. V was clipped by 5 bases and J by 7 bases; unmatched bases: 8. Per germline, CDR1 LNHDA and CDR2 SQIVND (reference sequence). The CDR3 loop spans 14 amino acids. CDR3 nucleotides: TGTGCCAGTAGTGAACGCCTAGCGGCAAATGAGCAGTTCTTC. It is translated as CASSERLAANEQFF.

The chain has TRBV7-2 and TRBJ2-1, with D maybe TRBD2 (6 bases). V was trimmed by 5 bases and J by 3 bases, leaving 14 bases between them. The CDR3 loop spans 15 amino acids. Germline lookup yields CDR1 SGHTA and CDR2 FQGNSA. The CDR3 here is CASSPSRDFYNEQFF. CDR3 nucleotide sequence: TGTGCCAGCAGCCCGAGTCGGGACTTCTACAATGAGCAGTTCTTC.

This rearrangement joins TRBV7-9 to TRBJ2-1; TRBD2 matches at 8 bases. Trimming took 2 bases from V and 1 from J; bases not matched to a gene: 7. Germline V gene sequence: CDR1 SEHNR, CDR2 FQNEAQ (reference sequence). The CDR3 runs 17 residues. The CDR3 protein is CASSLSTGGGSYNEQFF. The CDR3 nucleotides read TGTGCCAGCAGCTTATCGACGGGAGGGGGGTCCTACAATGAGCAGTTCTTC.

The gene calls are TRBV29-1 and TRBJ1-1; D is perhaps TRBD1 (5 bases). CDR3 length: 13 residues. Germline V gene data show CDR1 as SQVTM and CDR2 as ANQGSEA. Trimming took off 3 bases at V and 5 bases at J, with 13 bases between the two ends. The CDR3 sequence is CSVDKGVSTEAFF. In DNA form, the CDR3 reads TGCAGCGTTGATAAAGGGGTGTCGACTGAAGCTTTCTTT.

This chain connects TRBV4-2 to TRBJ2-3; the match to TRBD2 covers 15 bases. This CDR3 is built from 19 residues. Germline loops: CDR1 LGHNA, CDR2 YNFKEQ. J gave up 5 bases and V 5 bases, and 14 bases lay outside the gene matches. The CDR3 DNA sequence: TGTGCCAGCAGCTACAGGACTAGCGGGGGGGCCGGAGAAAAAGATACGCAGTATTTT. Translating it yields CASSYRTSGGAGEKDTQYF.

The V and J genes are TRBV5-1 and TRBJ2-2, with a weak D call TRBD1 (6 bases). Trimming took off 0 bases at V and 4 bases at J, with 13 bases between the two ends. Germline V CDR1 and CDR2: SGHRS, YFSETQ. The length of the CDR3 is 16 residues. The CDR3 sequence is CASSLASGARTGELFF. As DNA, the CDR3 is TGCGCCAGCAGCTTGGCCTCAGGGGCGCGCACCGGGGAGCTGTTTTTT.

This chain joins TRBV7-8 and TRBJ1-1; possible D gene TRBD1, 6 bases. Germline V lookup: CDR1 SGHVS, CDR2 FQNEAQ. V was shortened by 5 bases and J by 5 bases, with 21 bases between the two germline ends. This CDR3 contains 16 residues. CDR3 sequence reads: CASSPTGTLTGTEAFF. The CDR3 coding sequence is TGTGCCAGCAGCCCTACAGGGACCCTCACGGGGACTGAAGCTTTCTTT.

The J gene is TRBJ1-1, the V gene TRBV15; D unclear. CDR3 length: 14 residues. CDR1 and CDR2 from the germline V gene are LNHNV and YYDKDF (reference sequence). The V gene lost 0 bases and the J gene lost 1 base, with 6 bases spanning the gap. CDR3 DNA: TGTGCCACCAGCAGAGATCCATGGAACACTGAAGCTTTCTTT. This gives the protein CATSRDPWNTEAFF.

V gene TRBV7-2 combines with J gene TRBJ2-4; D might be TRBD2 (6 bases). The CDR3 totals 13 residues. Trimming took off 1 base at V and 14 bases at J, with 15 bases between the two ends. The V gene's germline CDR1 is SGHTA and CDR2 FQGNSA. The CDR3 reads CASSLGEVRREYF. The DNA for the CDR3 is TGTGCCAGCAGCTTAGGGGAGGTACGACGTGAGTACTTC.

This chain joins TRBV6-6 and TRBJ2-4, with 11 bases fitting TRBD2. The CDR3 is made up of 16 amino acids. The V and J ends lost 1 base and 8 bases, in that order; junction bases with no gene match: 7. Looked up from germline, CDR1 is MNHNY and CDR2 is SVGAGI (reference sequence). As DNA, the CDR3 is TGTGCCAGCAGTTACTTTAGCGGGAGGGTTCAAGACATTCAGTACTTC. Its translation: CASSYFSGRVQDIQYF.

The rearrangement uses TRBV11-3 and TRBJ2-7; TRBD1 is a possible D gene (6 bases). Germline V gives CDR1 SGHNT, CDR2 YENEEA. V lost 1 base, J lost 2 bases, and 15 bases lay in between. CDR3 length: 16 amino acids. CDR3 sequence: CASSLAGTSPPYEQYF. The DNA for the CDR3 is TGTGCCAGCAGCTTAGCGGGGACAAGTCCTCCCTACGAGCAGTACTTC.

The genes are TRBV7-8 and TRBJ1-1, with D possibly TRBD1 on 5 matching bases. V gave up 5 bases and J gave up 1 base, with 17 bases separating them. CDR1 is SGHVS and CDR2 is FQNEAQ in the germline V gene. The CDR3 spans 16 residues. The CDR3 DNA sequence: TGTGCCAGCAGCCCACCTCTTGACAGCTGGAACACTGAAGCTTTCTTT. Protein product: CASSPPLDSWNTEAFF.

This clone was found once. The V and J genes are TRBV6-1 and TRBJ2-5; TRBD2 matches 14 bases. V lost 7 bases, J lost 4 bases, and 5 bases stayed unmatched. The CDR3 is 15 amino acids. Germline V lookup: CDR1 MNHNS, CDR2 SASEGT. CDR3 nucleotides: TGTGCCAGCACTGCCGGACTAGCGGGAGGAGAGACCCAGTACTTC. Its translation: CASTAGLAGGETQYF.

V gene TRBV2 combines with J gene TRBJ1-1, with D possibly matching TRBD1 (5 bases). Trimming took 11 bases from V and 6 from J, leaving 16 bases between them. The CDR3 contains 12 residues. The germline V gene encodes CDR1 SNHLY and CDR2 FYNNEI. CDR3 nucleotides: TGTGCCTGCCCCAGGGTTGTTGCTGAAGCTTTCTTT. This sequence encodes CACPRVVAEAFF.

This chain links TRBV5-4 with TRBJ2-3, with TRBD1 matching over 7 bases. Germline assignment: CDR1 SGHNT and CDR2 YYREEE (reference sequence). V dropped 4 bases and J dropped 1; count of bases not matched to a gene: 9. The CDR3 is made up of 16 amino acids. CDR3 bases: TGTGCCAGCAGCCACCTGGACAGGTCCGGCACAGATACGCAGTATTTT. Encoded protein: CASSHLDRSGTDTQYF. Based on the CDR3 plus reference TRBV5-4 and TRBJ2-3, the full variable domain is ETGVTQSPTHLIKTRGQQVTLRCSSQSGHNTVSWYQQALGQGPQFIFQYYREEENGRGNFPPRFSGLQFPNYSSELNVNALELDDSALYLCASSHLDRSGTDTQYFGPGTRLTVL.

The rearrangement uses TRBV7-2 and TRBJ1-5, with TRBD1 as a possible D gene (5 bases). Germline lookup yields CDR1 SGHTA and CDR2 FQGNSA. The CDR3 is made up of 15 amino acids. V dropped 5 bases and J dropped 2 bases, with 13 bases sitting between them. In nucleotides, the CDR3 is TGTGCCAGCAGCCCCAGCGGGGGAGGCAATCAGCCCCAGCATTTT. Amino acids: CASSPSGGGNQPQHF.

With regard to this clone: At one of its ends the junction is not consistent with the germline gene, which may arise from a read error. This chain joins TRBV27 and TRBJ2-7; TRBD1 matches at 8 bases. The CDR3 extends over 17 amino acids. CDR1 is MNHEY, CDR2 SMNVEV, per germline (reference sequence). CDR3 in amino acids: CASSLSYRTGKSYEQYF. The CDR3 region has the DNA TGTGCCAGCAGTCTATCCTATAGGACAGGGAAGTCCTACGAGCAGTACTTC.

In this sample, this clone turned up once. Additional DNA sequences in this sample encode the identical CDR3. This chain links TRBV5-1 with TRBJ1-4; 7 bases are a match to TRBD1. V lost 3 bases to trimming and J lost 7 bases; unmatched junction nucleotides: 9. The CDR3 consists of 15 residues. In germline, CDR1 is SGHRS, CDR2 YFSETQ. The CDR3 DNA follows: TGCGCCAGCAGCTCAAGACAGGGACCGGGTGAAAAACTGTTTTTT. Translated, it gives CASSSRQGPGEKLFF.

Only a few counts were recorded for this clone. V and J are TRBV19 and TRBJ1-5; D possibly corresponds to TRBD1 (5 bases). This CDR3 spans 15 amino acids. Germline V CDR1 and CDR2: LNHDA, SQIVND (reference sequence). Trimming shortened V by 3 bases and J by 9 bases, and 18 bases separated the two germline ends. CDR3 residues: CASSIRSGGSGPQHF. In DNA, the CDR3 is TGTGCCAGTAGTATCCGATCGGGGGGGAGTGGGCCCCAGCATTTT.